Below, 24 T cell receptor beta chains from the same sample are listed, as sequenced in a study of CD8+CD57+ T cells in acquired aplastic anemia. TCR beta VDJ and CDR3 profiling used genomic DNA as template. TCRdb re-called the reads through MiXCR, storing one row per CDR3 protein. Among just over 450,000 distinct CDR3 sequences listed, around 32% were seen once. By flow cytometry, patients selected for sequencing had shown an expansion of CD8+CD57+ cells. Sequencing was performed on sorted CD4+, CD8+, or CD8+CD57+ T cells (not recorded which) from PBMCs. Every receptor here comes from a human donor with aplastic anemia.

The CDR3 spells CASSDASGSEQFF. CDR3 DNA sequence: TGTGCCAGCAGTGATGCTAGCGGGAGTGAGCAGTTCTTC. The rearrangement links TRBV25-1 to TRBJ2-1; 10 bases fit TRBD2. The CDR3 runs to 13 residues. V trimming: 3 bases; J trimming: 9 bases; junction bases outside the gene matches: 2. Germline V gene data show CDR1 as MGHDK and CDR2 as SYGVNS. Supplemented by reference TRBV25-1 and TRBJ2-1, the full variable domain reads EADIYQTPRYLVIGTGKKITLECSQTMGHDKMYWYQQDPGMELHLIHYSYGVNSTEKGDLSSESTVSRIRTEHFPLTLESARPSHTSQYLCASSDASGSEQFFGPGTRLTVL.

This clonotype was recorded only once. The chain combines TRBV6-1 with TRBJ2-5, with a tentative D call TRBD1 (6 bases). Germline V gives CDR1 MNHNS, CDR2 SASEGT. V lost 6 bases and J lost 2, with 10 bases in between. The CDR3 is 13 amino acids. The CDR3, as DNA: TGTGCCAGCAGGACGGACAGTCAAGAGACCCAGTACTTC. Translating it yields CASRTDSQETQYF.

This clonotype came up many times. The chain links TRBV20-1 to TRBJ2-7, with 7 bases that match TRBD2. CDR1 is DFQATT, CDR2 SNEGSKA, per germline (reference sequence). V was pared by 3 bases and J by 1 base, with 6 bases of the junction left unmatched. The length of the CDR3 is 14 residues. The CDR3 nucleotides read TGCAGTGCTAGCGTCCCGGGAGGATCCTACGAGCAGTACTTC. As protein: CSASVPGGSYEQYF.

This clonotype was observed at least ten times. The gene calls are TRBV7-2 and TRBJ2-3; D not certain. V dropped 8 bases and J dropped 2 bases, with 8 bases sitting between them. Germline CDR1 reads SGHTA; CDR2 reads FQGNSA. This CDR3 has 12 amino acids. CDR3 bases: TGTGCCAGCGGAACCACCACAGATACGCAGTATTTT. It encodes CASGTTTDTQYF.

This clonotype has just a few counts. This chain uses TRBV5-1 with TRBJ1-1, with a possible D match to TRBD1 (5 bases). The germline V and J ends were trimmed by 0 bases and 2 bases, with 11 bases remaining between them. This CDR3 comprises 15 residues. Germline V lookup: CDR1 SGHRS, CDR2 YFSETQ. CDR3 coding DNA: TGCGCCAGCAGCTTGGAGGGGCCGATAAACACTGAAGCTTTCTTT. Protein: CASSLEGPINTEAFF.

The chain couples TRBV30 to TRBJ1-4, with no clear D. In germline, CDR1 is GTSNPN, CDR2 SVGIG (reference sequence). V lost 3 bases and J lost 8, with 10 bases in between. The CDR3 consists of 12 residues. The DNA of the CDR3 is TGTGCCTGGAGCAGTGGTTGGGAAAAACTGTTTTTT. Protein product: CAWSSGWEKLFF.

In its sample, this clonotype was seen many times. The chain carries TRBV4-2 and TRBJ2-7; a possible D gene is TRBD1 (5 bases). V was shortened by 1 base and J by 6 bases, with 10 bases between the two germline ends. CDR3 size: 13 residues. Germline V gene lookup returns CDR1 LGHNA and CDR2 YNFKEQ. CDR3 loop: CASSQAQDSEQYF. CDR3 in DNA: TGTGCCAGCAGCCAAGCACAGGATTCCGAGCAGTACTTC.

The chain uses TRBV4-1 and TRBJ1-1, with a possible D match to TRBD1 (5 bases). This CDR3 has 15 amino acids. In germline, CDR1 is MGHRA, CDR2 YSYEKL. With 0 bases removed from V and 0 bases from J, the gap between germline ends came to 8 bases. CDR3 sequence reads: CASSQDLGVNTEAFF. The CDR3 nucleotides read TGCGCCAGCAGCCAAGATCTGGGGGTGAACACTGAAGCTTTCTTT.

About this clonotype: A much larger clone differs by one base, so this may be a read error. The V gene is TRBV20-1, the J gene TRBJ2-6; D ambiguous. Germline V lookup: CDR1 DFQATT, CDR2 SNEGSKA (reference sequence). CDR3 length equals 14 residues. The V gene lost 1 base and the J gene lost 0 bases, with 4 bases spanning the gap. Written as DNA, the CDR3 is TGCAGTGCTAGAGTCAGCTCTGGGGCCAACGTCCTGACTTTC. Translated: CSARVSSGANVLTF.

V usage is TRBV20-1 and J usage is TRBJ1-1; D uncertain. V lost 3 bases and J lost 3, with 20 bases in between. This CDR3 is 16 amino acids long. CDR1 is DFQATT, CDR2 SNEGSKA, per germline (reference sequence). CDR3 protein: CSASGGSNFWDTEAFF. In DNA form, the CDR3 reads TGCAGTGCTAGTGGTGGCTCGAATTTTTGGGACACTGAAGCTTTCTTT.

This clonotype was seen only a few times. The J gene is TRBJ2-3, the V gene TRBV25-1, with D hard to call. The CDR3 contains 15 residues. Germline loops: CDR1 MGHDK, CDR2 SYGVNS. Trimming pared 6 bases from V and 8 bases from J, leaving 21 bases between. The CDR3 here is CASRPGLRAGPTQYF. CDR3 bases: TGTGCCAGCAGACCGGGCCTGCGCGCCGGCCCTACGCAGTATTTT.

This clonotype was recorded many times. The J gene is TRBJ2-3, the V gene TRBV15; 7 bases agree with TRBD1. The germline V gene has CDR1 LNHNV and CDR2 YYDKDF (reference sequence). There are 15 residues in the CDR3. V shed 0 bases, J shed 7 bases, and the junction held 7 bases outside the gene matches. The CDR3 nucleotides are TGTGCCACCAGCAGAGAAAAGAACAGGGGAAATACGCAGTATTTT. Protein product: CATSREKNRGNTQYF.

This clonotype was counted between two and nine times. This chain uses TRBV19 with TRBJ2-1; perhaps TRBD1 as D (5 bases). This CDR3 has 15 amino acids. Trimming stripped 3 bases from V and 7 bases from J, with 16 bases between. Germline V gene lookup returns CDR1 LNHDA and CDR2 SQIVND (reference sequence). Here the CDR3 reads CASSMVRGAGNEQFF. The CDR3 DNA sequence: TGTGCCAGTAGTATGGTCCGTGGGGCCGGGAATGAGCAGTTCTTC.

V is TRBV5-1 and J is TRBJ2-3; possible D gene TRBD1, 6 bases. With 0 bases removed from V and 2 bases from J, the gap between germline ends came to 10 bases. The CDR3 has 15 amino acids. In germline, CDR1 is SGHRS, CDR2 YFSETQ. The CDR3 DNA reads TGCGCCAGCAGCTTGGTTCAGGGGAACACAGATACGCAGTATTTT. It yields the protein CASSLVQGNTDTQYF.

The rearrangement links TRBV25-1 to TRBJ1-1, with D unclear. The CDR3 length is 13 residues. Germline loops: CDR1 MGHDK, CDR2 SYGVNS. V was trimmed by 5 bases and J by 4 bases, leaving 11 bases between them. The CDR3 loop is CASSRKKSTEAFF. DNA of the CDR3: TGTGCCAGCAGTAGGAAGAAGAGCACTGAAGCTTTCTTT.

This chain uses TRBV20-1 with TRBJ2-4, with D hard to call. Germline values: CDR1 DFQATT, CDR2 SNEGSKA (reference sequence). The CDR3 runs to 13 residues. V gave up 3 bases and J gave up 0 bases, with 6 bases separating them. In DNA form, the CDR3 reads TGCAGTGCTAGCGGCCTAGCCAAAAACATTCAGTACTTC. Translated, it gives CSASGLAKNIQYF.

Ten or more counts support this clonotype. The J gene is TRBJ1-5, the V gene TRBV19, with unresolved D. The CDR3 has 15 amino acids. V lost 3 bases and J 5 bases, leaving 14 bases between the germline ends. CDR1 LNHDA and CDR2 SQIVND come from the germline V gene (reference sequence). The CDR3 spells CASSIPLSLYQPQHF. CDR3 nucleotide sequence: TGTGCCAGTAGTATTCCCCTTTCCCTTTATCAGCCCCAGCATTTT.

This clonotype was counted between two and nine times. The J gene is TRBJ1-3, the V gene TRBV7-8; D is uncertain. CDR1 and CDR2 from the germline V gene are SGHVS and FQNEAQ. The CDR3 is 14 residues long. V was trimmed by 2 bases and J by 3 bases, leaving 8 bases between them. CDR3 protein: CASSLKTDGNTIYF. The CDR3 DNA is TGTGCCAGCAGCTTAAAGACGGATGGAAACACCATATATTTT.

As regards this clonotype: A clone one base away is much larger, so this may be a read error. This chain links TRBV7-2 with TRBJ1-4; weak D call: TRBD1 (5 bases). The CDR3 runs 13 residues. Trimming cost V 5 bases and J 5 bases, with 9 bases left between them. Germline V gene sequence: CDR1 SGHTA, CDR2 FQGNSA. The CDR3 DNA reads TGTGCCAGCAGCAAGGGACGGAATGAAAAACTGTTTTTT. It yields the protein CASSKGRNEKLFF.

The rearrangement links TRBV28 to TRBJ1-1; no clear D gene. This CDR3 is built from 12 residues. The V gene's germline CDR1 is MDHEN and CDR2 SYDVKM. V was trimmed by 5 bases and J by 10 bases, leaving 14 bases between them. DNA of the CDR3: TGTGCCAGCAGTGGGAGTTGGCCAGGAGCTTTCTTT. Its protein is CASSGSWPGAFF.

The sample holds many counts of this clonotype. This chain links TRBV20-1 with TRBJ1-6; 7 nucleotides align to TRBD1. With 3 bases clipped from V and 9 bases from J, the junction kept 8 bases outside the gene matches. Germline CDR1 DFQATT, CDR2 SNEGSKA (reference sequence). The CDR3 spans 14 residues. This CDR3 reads CSASPDRVGSPLHF. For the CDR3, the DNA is TGCAGTGCTAGCCCCGACAGGGTTGGTTCACCCCTCCACTTT.

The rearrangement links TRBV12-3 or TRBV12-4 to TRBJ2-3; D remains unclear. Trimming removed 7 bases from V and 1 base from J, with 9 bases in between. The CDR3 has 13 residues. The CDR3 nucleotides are TGTGCCAGCAAAGCAGATCGCACAGATACGCAGTATTTT. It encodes CASKADRTDTQYF.

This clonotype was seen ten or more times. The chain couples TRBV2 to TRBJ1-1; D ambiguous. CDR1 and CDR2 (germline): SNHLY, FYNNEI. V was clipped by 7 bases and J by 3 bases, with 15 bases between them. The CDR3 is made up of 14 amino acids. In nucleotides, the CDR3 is TGTGCCAGCACCCCCGCGTACGTCGACACTGAAGCTTTCTTT. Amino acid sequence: CASTPAYVDTEAFF.

CDR3 amino acids: CATTLTRGLPEKLFF. The CDR3 DNA follows: TGTGCCACCACATTAACCAGGGGGCTCCCGGAAAAACTGTTTTTT. This sequence joins TRBV19 and TRBJ1-4; 8 nucleotides match TRBD1. CDR3 length: 15 amino acids. The V gene end was trimmed by 10 bases and the J gene end by 8 bases; junction bases not matched to a gene: 15. The germline V gene has CDR1 LNHDA and CDR2 SQIVND (reference sequence).